The clone carrying this T cell receptor beta chain was counted only a few times. Its antigen is not known. This entry comes from a study of beta chain features in type 1 diabetes. Study-level information: Researchers looked at fewer than 110 million sorted cells across all samples. Study results and caveats: Type 1 diabetes patients showed fewer insertions and more deletions at VDJ junctions. When Type 1 diabetes patients were examined, their TCRB CDR3s proved moderately but significantly shorter in all four CD4+ subsets. A greater similarity of naive, central memory and Treg TCRB repertoires was seen among patients than among healthy donors.

Trimming cost V 0 bases and J 6 bases, with 7 bases left between them. Germline CDR1 reads SGHRS; CDR2 reads YFSETQ. This CDR3 has 12 amino acids. Since all of the isolated RNA was reverse transcribed, expressed TCRB transcripts were what got sequenced. The data were produced by immunoSEQ multiplex PCR, yet TCRdb's version contains in-frame clones alone and is incomplete. The sample contains over 300,000 clones, about a tenth of which appear only once. The sequence came from a man aged 25 to 40 with type 1 diabetes. The sample was central memory CD4+ T cells from blood. V gene TRBV5-1 combines with J gene TRBJ2-7; D unresolved. The CDR3 protein is CASSLAATEQYF. The CDR3 nucleotides read TGCGCCAGCAGCTTGGCCGCGACCGAGCAGTACTTC. The variable domain in full, with the rest retrieved from reference TRBV5-1 and TRBJ2-7, is KAGVTQTPRYLIKTRGQQVTLSCSPISGHRSVSWYQQTPGQGLQFLFEYFSETQRNKGNFPGRFSGRQFSNSRSEMNVSTLELGDSALYLCASSLAATEQYFGPGTRLTVT.